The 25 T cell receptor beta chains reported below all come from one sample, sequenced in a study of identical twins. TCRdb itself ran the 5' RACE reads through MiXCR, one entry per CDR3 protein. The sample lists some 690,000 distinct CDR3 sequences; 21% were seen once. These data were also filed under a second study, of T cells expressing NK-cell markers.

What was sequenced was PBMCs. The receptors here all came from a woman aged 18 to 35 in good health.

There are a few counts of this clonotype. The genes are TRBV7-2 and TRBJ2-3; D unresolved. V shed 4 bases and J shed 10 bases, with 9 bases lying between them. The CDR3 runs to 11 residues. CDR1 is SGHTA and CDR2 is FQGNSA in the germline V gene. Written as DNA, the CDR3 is TGTGCCAGCAGCTCTACTTTCTCGCAGTATTTT. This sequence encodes CASSSTFSQYF.

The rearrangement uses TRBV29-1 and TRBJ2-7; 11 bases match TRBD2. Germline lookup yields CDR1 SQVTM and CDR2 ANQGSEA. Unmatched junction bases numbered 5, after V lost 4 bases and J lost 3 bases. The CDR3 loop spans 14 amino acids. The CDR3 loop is CSVVTSGALYEQYF. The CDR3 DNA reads TGCAGCGTTGTGACTAGCGGGGCCCTCTACGAGCAGTACTTC.

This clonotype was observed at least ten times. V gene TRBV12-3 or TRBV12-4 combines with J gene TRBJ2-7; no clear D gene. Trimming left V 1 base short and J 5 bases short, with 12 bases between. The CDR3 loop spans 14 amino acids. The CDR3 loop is CASSLGWGPNEQYF. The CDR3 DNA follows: TGTGCCAGCAGTTTAGGGTGGGGTCCCAACGAGCAGTACTTC.

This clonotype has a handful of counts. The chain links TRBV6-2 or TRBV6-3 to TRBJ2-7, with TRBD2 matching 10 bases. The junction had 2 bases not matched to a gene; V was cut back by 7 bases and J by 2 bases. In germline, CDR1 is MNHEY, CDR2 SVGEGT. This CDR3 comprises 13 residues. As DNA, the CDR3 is TGTGCCAGCACAGCGGGAGGGCCCTACGAGCAGTACTTC. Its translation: CASTAGGPYEQYF.

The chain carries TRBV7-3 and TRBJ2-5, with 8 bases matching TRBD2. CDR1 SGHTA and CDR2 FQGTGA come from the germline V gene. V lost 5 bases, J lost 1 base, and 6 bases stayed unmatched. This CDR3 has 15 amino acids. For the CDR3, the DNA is TGTGCCAGCAGCCGAACTAGCGGAACCCAAGAGACCCAGTACTTC. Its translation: CASSRTSGTQETQYF.

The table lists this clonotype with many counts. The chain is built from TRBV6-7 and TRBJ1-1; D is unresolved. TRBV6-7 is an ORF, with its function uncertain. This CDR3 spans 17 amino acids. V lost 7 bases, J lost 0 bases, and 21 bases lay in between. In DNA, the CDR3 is TGTGCCAGCACTCAGTCAGGACCCGAAGCCGTGAACACTGAAGCTTTCTTT. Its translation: CASTQSGPEAVNTEAFF.

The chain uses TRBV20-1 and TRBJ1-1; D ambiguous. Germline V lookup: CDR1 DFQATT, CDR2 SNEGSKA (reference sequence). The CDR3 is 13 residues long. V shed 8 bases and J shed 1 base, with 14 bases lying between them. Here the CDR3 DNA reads TGCAGTTCGCCCCCTTTTGAGAACACTGAAGCTTTCTTT. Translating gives CSSPPFENTEAFF.

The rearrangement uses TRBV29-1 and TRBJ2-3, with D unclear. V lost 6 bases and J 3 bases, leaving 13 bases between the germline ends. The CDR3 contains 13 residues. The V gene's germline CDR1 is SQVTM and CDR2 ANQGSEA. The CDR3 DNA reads TGCAGCGTGGCCGACATAGATACAGATACGCAGTATTTT. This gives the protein CSVADIDTDTQYF.

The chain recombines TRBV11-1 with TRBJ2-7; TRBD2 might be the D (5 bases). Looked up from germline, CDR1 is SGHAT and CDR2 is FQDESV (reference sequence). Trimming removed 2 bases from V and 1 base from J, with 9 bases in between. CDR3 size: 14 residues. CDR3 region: CASSLTRISYEQYF. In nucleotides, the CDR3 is TGTGCCAGCAGCTTAACTAGGATTTCCTACGAGCAGTACTTC.

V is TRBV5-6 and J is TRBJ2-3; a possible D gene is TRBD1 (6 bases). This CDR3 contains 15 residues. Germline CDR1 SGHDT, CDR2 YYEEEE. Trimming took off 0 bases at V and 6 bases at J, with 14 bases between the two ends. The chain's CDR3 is CASSLGQERGDTQYF. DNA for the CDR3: TGTGCCAGCAGCTTGGGGCAGGAGAGGGGGGATACGCAGTATTTT.

The CDR3 loop is CASSLGVPSYNEQFF. The CDR3 coding sequence is TGTGCCAGCAGCTTAGGGGTACCCTCCTACAATGAGCAGTTCTTC. The rearrangement uses TRBV7-8 and TRBJ2-1; D unresolved. The V and J ends lost 1 base and 0 bases respectively, with 7 bases between them. Per the germline V gene, CDR1 is SGHVS and CDR2 is FQNEAQ. This CDR3 has 15 residues.

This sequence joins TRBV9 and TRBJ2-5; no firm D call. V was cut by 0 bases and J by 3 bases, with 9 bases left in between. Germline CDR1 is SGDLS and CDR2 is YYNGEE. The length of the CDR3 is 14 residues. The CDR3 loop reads CASSVGGAKETQYF. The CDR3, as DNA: TGTGCCAGCAGCGTAGGCGGAGCTAAAGAGACCCAGTACTTC. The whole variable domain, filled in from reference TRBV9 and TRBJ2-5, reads DSGVTQTPKHLITATGQRVTLRCSPRSGDLSVYWYQQSLDQGLQFLIQYYNGEERAKGNILERFSAQQFPDLHSELNLSSLELGDSALYFCASSVGGAKETQYFGPGTRLLVL.

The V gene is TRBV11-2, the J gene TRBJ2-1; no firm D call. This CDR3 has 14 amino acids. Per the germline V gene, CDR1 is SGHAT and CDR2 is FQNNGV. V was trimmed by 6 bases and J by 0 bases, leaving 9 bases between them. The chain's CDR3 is CASRHTTSYNEQFF. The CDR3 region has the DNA TGTGCCAGCAGGCACACCACCTCCTACAATGAGCAGTTCTTC.

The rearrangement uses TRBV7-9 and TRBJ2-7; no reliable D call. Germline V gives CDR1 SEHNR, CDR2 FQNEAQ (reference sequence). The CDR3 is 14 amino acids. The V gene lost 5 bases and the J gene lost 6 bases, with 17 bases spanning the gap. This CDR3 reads CASSPKFIQSEQYF. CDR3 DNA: TGTGCCAGCAGCCCGAAATTCATACAGTCCGAGCAGTACTTC.

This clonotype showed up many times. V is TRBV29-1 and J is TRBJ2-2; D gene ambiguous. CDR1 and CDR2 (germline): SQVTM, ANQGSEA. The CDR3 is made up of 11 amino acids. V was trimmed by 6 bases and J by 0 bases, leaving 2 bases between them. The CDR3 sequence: CSVANTGELFF. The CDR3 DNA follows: TGCAGCGTCGCGAACACCGGGGAGCTGTTTTTT.

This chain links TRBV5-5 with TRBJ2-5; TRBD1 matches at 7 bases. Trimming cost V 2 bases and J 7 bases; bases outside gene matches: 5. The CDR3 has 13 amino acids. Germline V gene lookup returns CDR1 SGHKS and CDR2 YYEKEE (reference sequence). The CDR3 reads CASSFDRVRTQYF. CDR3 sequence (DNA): TGTGCCAGCAGCTTTGACAGGGTCAGGACCCAGTACTTC.

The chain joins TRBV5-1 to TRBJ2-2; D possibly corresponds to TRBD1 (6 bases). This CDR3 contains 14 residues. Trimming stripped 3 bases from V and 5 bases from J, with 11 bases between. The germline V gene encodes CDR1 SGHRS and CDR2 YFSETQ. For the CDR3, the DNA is TGCGCCAGCAGCTATGGGACAACAACCGGGGAGCTGTTTTTT. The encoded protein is CASSYGTTTGELFF.

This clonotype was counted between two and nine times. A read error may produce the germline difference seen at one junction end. CDR3 in amino acids: CASSSPGGRAYF. The CDR3 DNA sequence: TGTGCCAGCAGTTCTCCGGGCGGGAGGGCCTATTTC. V gene TRBV28 combines with J gene TRBJ2-7, with 9 bases lining up with TRBD2. Germline-derived CDR1 and CDR2 are MDHEN and SYDVKM. The CDR3 runs to 12 residues.

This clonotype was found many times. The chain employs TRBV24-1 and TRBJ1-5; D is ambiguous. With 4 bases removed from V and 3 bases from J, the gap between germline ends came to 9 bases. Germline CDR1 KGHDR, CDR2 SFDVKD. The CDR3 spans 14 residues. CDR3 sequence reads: CATSEGGFNQPQHF. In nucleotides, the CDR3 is TGTGCCACCAGTGAGGGCGGCTTCAATCAGCCCCAGCATTTT.

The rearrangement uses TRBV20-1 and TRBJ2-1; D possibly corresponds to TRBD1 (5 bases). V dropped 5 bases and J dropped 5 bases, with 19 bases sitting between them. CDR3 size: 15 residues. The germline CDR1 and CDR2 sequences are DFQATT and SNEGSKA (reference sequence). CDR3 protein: CSAETDRLFDNEQFF. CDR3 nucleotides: TGCAGTGCTGAAACTGACAGATTATTCGACAATGAGCAGTTCTTC.

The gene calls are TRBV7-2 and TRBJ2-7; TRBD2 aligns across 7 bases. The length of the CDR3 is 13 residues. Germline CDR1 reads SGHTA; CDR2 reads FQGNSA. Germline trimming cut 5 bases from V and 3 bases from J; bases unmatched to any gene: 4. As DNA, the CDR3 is TGTGCCAGCAGCAGCGGGAACATCTACGAGCAGTACTTC. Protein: CASSSGNIYEQYF.

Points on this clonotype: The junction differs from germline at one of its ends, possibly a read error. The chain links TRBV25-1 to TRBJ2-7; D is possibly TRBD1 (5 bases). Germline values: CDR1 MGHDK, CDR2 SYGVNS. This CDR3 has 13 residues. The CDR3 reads CTSSDPGHNEQYF. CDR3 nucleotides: TGTACCAGCAGTGACCCTGGACACAACGAGCAGTACTTC.

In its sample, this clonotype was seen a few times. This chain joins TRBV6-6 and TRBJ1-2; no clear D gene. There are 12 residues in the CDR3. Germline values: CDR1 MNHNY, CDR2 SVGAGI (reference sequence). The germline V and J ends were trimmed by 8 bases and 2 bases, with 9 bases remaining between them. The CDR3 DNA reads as TGTGCCAGCCGCCGGGTAAACTATGGCTACACCTTC. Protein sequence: CASRRVNYGYTF.

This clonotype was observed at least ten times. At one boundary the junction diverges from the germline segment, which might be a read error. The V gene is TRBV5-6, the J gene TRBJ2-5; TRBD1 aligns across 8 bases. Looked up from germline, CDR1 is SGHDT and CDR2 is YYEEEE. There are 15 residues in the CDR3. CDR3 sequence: CASSPDRVPMETQYF. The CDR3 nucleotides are TGTGCCAGCAGCCCGGACAGGGTACCCATGGAGACTCAGTACTTC.

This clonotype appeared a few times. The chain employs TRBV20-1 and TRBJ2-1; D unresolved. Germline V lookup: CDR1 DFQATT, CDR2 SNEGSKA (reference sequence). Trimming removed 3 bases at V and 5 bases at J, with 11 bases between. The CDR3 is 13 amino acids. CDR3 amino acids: CSASLRANNEQFF. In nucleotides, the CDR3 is TGCAGTGCTAGTCTCAGAGCAAACAATGAGCAGTTCTTC.